This TCR beta chain emerged from a study of post-analysis software for immune sequencing data (dated by TCRdb to about 2015). Concerning the study at large: Disease courses on record covered relapsing-remitting, secondary progressive and progressive-relapsing multiple sclerosis, though some patients had no subtype annotation. The multiple sclerosis patient repertoires were compared with about a dozen previously published healthy control repertoires from donors aged roughly 6 to 27 years. A subset of samples was prepared in parallel using single-end sample barcoding, then pooled and co-amplified after Illumina adapter ligation. Study-wide findings and limitations: Patients showed significantly higher frequencies than controls for a few TRBV segments, among them TRBV5-6, TRBV5-1 and TRBV20-1. The multiple sclerosis patient group was slightly younger than the control group. Strong co-clustering of samples prepared in the same batch was shown by direct clustering with F measure, prompting a batch-effect correction. Multiple sclerosis patients had significantly lower normalized Chao1 diversity than controls, a result that suggests substantial peripheral T-cell clonal expansion.

Library prep was done by PCR. Sequencing relied on an Illumina HiSeq 2500. To reduce PCR and sequencing biases, unique molecular identifiers were incorporated into the TCR beta cDNA libraries. Some 500,000 cDNA molecules were obtained for every 1 to 10 million input T cells, so each molecule roughly corresponded to one T cell. The patient libraries were prepared and sequenced using the same protocol as the earlier healthy control dataset. Samples belonging to the same batch were prepared together, multiplexed and sequenced on a shared HiSeq lane. The paper's data handling went like this. Raw barcoded reads were processed with MIGEC, and single-read molecular identifier groups were discarded before consensus assembly and CDR3 extraction. Clonotype tables were post-analysed with VDJtools, normalizing diversity by down-sampling all datasets to the smallest sample size. In repertoire overlap clustering, CDR3 amino acid sequences, but not nucleotide sequences, were matched to correct batch-related cross-sample contamination. TCRdb reprocessed the public reads (quality trimming at Q25 with fastp, clone calling with MiXCR) and kept in-frame beta chains. Rows matching on CDR3 protein sequence are summarized as one entry with the most common DNA and genes. In this record, the V and J calls reflect TCRdb's handling and not the investigators' own analysis. This sample is represented by roughly 800,000 distinct CDR3 sequences; roughly 27% of them were singletons. Clones ranked in the top ten supply approximately 0.6% of the sample.

This clonotype was seen a few times. There is no known antigen for this receptor. No base-level quality is on record; no much larger clone is a single base apart. To demonstrate the VDJtools post-analysis software, the study profiled TCR beta repertoires from the peripheral blood of about a dozen young patients with multiple sclerosis. Multiple sclerosis patients were children and adolescents aged roughly 6 to 16 years. The CDR3 measures 15 amino acids from cysteine to phenylalanine. The retained sequence is limited to the CDR3, 45 bases, with the frame set at the first base. Taken from the germline V gene (reference sequence), the CDR1 and CDR2 loops are SGHKS and YYEKEE.

The TCR originated in a girl aged 5-17 years with multiple sclerosis. Sequenced material: blood. The sequence joins TRBV5-5 to TRBJ2-5; the D call could be TRBD1 or TRBD2, with each sharing 6 bases. The J call is uncertain, as TRBJ2-7 better fits the DNA end. The CDR3 reads as follows: CASSPSLGGYYEQYF. In nucleotide form, the sequence is TGTGCCAGCAGTCCGAGCCTGGGGGGCTACTACGAGCAGTACTTC.